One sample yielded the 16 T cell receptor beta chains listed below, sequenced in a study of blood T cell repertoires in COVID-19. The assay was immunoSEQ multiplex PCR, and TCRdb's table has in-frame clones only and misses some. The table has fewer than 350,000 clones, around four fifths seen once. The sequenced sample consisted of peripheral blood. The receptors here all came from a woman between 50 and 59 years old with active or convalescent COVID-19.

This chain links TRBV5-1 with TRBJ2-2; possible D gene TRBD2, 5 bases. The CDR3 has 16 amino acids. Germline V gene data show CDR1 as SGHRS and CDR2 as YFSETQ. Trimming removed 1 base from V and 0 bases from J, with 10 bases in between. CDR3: CASSLLGATNTGELFF. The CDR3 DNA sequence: TGCGCCAGCAGCTTGTTGGGAGCGACGAACACCGGGGAGCTGTTTTTT.

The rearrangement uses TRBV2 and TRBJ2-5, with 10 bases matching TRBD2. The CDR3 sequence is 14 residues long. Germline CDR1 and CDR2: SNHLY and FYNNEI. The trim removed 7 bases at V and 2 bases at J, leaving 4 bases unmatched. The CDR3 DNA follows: TGTGCCAGCACCACTAGCGGGGATCAAGAGACCCAGTACTTC. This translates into CASTTSGDQETQYF. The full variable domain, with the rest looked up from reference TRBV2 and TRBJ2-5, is EPEVTQTPSHQVTQMGQEVILRCVPISNHLYFYWYRQILGQKVEFLVSFYNNEISEKSEIFDDQFSVERPDGSNFTLKIRSTKLEDSAMYFCASTTSGDQETQYFGPGTRLLVL.

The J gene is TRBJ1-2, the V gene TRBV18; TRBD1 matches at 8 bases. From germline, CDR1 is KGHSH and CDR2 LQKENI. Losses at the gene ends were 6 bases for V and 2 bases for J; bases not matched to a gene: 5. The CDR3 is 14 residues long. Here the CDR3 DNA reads TGTGCCAGCTCCCGACAGGGGCGGAACTATGGCTACACCTTC. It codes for CASSRQGRNYGYTF.

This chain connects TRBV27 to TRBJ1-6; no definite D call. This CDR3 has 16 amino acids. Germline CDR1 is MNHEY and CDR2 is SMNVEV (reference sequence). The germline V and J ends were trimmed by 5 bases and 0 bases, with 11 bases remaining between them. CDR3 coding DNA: TGTGCCAGCAGTCCCCTCATGAGCTCCTATAATTCACCCCTCCACTTT. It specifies CASSPLMSSYNSPLHF.

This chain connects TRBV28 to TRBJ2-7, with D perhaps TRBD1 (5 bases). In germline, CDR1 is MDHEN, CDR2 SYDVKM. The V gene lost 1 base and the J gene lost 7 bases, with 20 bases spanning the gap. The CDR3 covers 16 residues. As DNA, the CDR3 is TGTGCCAGCAGTTTATCCATAATTACCGGACAACGAGAGCAGTACTTC. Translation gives CASSLSIITGQREQYF.

In DNA, the CDR3 is TGTGCCAGCTCACCACCGAGGGACAGGGTCTACAATGAGCAGTTCTTC. It specifies CASSPPRDRVYNEQFF. This chain connects TRBV18 to TRBJ2-1; TRBD1 aligns across 9 bases. Germline V CDR1 and CDR2: KGHSH, LQKENI. V shed 0 bases, J shed 3 bases, and the junction held 3 bases outside the gene matches. This CDR3 region has 16 residues.

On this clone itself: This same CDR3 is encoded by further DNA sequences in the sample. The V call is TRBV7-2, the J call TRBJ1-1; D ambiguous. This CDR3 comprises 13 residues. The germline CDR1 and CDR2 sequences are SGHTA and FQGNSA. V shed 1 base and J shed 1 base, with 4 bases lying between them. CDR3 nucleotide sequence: TGTGCCAGCAGCTTAGGCAGGAACACTGAAGCTTTCTTT. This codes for CASSLGRNTEAFF.

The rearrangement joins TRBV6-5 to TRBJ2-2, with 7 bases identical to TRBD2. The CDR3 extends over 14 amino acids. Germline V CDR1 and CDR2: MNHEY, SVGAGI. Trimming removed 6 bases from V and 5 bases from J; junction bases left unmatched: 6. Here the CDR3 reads CASSPGRRTGELFF. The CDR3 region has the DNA TGTGCCAGCAGCCCCGGGAGGCGGACCGGGGAGCTGTTTTTT.

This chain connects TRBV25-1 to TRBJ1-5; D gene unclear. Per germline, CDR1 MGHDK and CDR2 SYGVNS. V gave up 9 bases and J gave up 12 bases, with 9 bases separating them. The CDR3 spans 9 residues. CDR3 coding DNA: TGTGCCAGTTCGAGATACCAGCATTTT. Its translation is CASSRYQHF.

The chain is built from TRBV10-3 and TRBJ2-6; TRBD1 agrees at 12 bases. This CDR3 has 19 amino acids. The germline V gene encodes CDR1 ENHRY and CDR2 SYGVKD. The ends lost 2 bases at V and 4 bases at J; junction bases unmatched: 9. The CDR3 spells CAISETGTGGAGGANVLTF. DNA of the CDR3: TGTGCCATCAGTGAGACGGGGACAGGGGGCGCGGGAGGGGCCAACGTCCTGACTTTC.

The CDR3 region is CASSLLAGSNQYF. CDR3 DNA: TGTGCCAGCAGTTTACTAGCGGGAAGCAATCAGTACTTC. The rearrangement uses TRBV6-4 and TRBJ2-4; 10 bases map to TRBD2. This CDR3 region has 13 residues. V shed 5 bases and J 12 bases; nucleotides not matched to a gene: 7. Germline V gene lookup returns CDR1 MRHNA and CDR2 SNTAGT.

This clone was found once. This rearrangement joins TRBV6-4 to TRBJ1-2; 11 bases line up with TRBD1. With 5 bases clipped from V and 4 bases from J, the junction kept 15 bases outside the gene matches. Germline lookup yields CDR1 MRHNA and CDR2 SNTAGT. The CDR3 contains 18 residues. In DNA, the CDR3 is TGTGCCAGCAGTCTTTCCACCGGACAGGGGGCGTTGGGCTATGGCTACACCTTC. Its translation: CASSLSTGQGALGYGYTF.

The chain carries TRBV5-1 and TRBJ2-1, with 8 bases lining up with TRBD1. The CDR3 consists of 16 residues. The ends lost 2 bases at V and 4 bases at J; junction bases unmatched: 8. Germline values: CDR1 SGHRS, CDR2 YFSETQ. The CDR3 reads CASSLSGGAGYNEQFF. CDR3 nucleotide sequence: TGCGCCAGCAGCTTATCAGGGGGCGCGGGGTACAATGAGCAGTTCTTC.

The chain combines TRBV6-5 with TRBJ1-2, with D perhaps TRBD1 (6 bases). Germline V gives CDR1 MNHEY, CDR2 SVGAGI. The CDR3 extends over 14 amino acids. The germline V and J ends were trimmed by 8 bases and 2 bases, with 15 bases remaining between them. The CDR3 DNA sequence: TGTGCCAGCGAACGGGACACCCCAAACTATGGCTACACCTTC. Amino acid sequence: CASERDTPNYGYTF.

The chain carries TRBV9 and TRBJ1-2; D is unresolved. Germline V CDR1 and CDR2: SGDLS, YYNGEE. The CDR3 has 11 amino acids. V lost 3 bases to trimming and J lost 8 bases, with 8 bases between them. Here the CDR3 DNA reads TGTGCCAGCAGCGGATCGGAGGGCTACACCTTC. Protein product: CASSGSEGYTF.

The CDR3 is CASSSRDSTYNEQFF. The CDR3 DNA reads TGTGCCAGCAGCTCGCGGGACAGCACCTACAATGAGCAGTTCTTC. The chain combines TRBV28 with TRBJ2-1; tentative D call: TRBD1 (7 bases). The CDR3 extends over 15 amino acids. Germline V CDR1 and CDR2: MDHEN, SYDVKM. The V and J ends lost 6 bases and 2 bases respectively, with 14 bases between them.